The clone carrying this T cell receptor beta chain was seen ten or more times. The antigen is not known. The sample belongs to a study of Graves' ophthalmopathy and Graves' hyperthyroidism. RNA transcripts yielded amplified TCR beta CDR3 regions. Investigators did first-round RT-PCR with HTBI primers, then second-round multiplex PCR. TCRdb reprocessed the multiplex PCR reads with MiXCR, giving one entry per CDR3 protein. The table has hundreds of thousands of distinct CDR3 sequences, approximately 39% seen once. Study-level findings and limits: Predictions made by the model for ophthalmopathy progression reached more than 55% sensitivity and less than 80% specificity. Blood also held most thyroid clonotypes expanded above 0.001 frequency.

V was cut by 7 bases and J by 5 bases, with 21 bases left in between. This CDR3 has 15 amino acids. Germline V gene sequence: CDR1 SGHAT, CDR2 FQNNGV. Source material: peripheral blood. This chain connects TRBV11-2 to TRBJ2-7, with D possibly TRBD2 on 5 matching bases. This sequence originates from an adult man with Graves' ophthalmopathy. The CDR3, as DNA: TGTGCCAGCACCACTCGCGTCGGGGAAGATAACGAGCAGTACTTC. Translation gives CASTTRVGEDNEQYF.